This T cell receptor (beta chain) derives from a study of cytomegalovirus exposure and HLA in healthy donors. Study-wide results and caveats: Productive rates of about 90% or about 30% were seen for most TCR beta V segments in an earlier analysis. Common viral pathogens were later found to be apparently linked to several of the most significant clusters.

Details on this clone: The antigen is not known.

Germline V gene sequence: CDR1 GTSNPN, CDR2 SVGIG (reference sequence). CDR3 length: 19 amino acids. With 0 bases clipped from V and 2 bases from J, the junction kept 15 bases outside the gene matches. The PCR ran on 60 Vbeta and 13 Jbeta primers. In the original analysis: Later analysis identified tens of millions of unique TCR beta chains, approximately 11 million shared. Here immunoSEQ multiplex PCR was the method, and the copy in TCRdb shows in-frame clones only, minus some. The V and J calls and the clone size are those of that table, but D and trimming were determined from the DNA. This sample has 100,000 or so clones, with around three quarters found just once.

The receptor was isolated from a middle-aged woman in good health and CMV-seronegative. The chain employs TRBV30 and TRBJ2-1; 8 bases are a match to TRBD2. Sequencing used PBMCs. Here the CDR3 reads CAWSVRNSGATKPYNEQFF. The CDR3 region has the DNA TGTGCCTGGAGTGTACGAAATAGCGGGGCGACCAAGCCCTACAATGAGCAGTTCTTC. Complete variable domain (other parts from reference TRBV30 and TRBJ2-1): SQTIHQWPATLVQPVGSPLSLECTVEGTSNPNLYWYRQAAGRGLQLLFYSVGIGQISSEVPQNLSASRPQDRQFILSSKKLLLSDSGFYLCAWSVRNSGATKPYNEQFFGPGTRLTVL.